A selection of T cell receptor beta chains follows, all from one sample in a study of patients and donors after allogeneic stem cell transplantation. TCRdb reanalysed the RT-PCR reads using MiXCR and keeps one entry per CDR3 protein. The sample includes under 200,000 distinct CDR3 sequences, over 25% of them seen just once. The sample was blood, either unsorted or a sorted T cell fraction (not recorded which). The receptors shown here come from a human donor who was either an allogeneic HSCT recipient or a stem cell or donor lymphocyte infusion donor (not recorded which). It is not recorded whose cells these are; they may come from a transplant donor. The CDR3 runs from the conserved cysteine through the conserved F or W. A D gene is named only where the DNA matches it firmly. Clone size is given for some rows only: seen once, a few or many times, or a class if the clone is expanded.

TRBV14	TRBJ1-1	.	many	TGTGCCAGCAGCCAAGACAGGGGTGGGCGAGCTTTCTTT	CASSQDRGGRAFF
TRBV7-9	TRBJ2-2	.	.	TGTGCCAGCAGCCCCCATTCAAACACCGGGGAGCTGTTTTTT	CASSPHSNTGELFF
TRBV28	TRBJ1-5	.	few	TGTGCCAGCAGTCTCGATCAGGGCAATCAGCCCCAGCATTTT	CASSLDQGNQPQHF
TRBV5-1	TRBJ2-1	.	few	TGCGCCAGCAGCCCTCGGCTCATGAGCTCCTACAATGAGCAGTTCTTC	CASSPRLMSSYNEQFF
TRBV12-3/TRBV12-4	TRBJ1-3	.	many	TGTGCCAGCAGGACAGATATCTCTGGAAACACCATATATTTT	CASRTDISGNTIYF
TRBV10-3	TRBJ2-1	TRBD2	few	TGTGCCATCAGGGAGCGGGAGGAATCCTACAATGAGCAGTTCTTC	CAIREREESYNEQFF
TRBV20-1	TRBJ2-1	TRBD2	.	TGCAGTGCCCCCGATTGGGCTAGCGGGAGATATGAGCAGTTCTTC	CSAPDWASGRYEQFF
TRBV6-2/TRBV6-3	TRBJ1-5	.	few	TGTGCCAGCAGTTACGCGGGACGCGGGGGCTGGGAATTGCCCCAGCATTTT	CASSYAGRGGWELPQHF
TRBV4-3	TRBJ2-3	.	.	TGCGCCAGCAGCCAAGAACCTAGCACAGATACGCAGTATTTT	CASSQEPSTDTQYF
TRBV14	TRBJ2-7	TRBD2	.	TGTGCCAGCAGTCTCGGCGGGAGCTGGTACGAGCAGTACTTC	CASSLGGSWYEQYF
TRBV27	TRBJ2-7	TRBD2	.	TGTGCCAGCAGTATCCGAGGACTAGCGGGATCCTACGAGCAGTACTTC	CASSIRGLAGSYEQYF
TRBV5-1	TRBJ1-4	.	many	TGCGCCAGCAGCTTAAACTGGGCACCTAATGAAAAACTGTTTTTT	CASSLNWAPNEKLFF
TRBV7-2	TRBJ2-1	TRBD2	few	TGTGCCAGCAGCTTAGAAGGGAATGTGGGAGGGCCCTCCTACAATGAGCAGTTCTTC	CASSLEGNVGGPSYNEQFF
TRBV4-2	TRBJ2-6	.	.	TGTGCCAGCAGCCGATTAGCCGCTGGGGCCAACGTCCTGACTTTC	CASSRLAAGANVLTF
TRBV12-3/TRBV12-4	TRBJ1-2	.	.	TGTGCCAGCAGTTTATATGGGGACAAACCTAACTATGGCTACACCTTC	CASSLYGDKPNYGYTF
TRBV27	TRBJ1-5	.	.	TGTGCCAGCAGTTTGACGAAACAATCGCTGGTTAGCAATCAGCCCCAGCATTTT	CASSLTKQSLVSNQPQHF
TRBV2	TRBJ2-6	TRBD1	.	TGTGCCAGCAGCACACGGCTAACCGGGACAGGGGCCTTTGGGGCCAACGTCCTGACTTTC	CASSTRLTGTGAFGANVLTF
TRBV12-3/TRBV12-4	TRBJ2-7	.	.	TGTGCCAGCAGCCGATTGGCCTACGAGCAGTACTTC	CASSRLAYEQYF
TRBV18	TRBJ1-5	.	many	TGTGCCAGCTCACACCGGGACCGGAATCAGCCCCAGCATTTT	CASSHRDRNQPQHF
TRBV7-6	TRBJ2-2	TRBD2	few	TGTGCCAGCAGCCGGAGTGGGAGGGCCACCACCGGGGAGCTGTTTTTT	CASSRSGRATTGELFF
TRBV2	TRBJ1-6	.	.	TGTGCCAGCAGTACCAACGATGGTTCACCCCTCCACTTT	CASSTNDGSPLHF
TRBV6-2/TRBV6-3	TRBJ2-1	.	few	TGTGCCAGCAGACGATCCGGGACAAGCTACAATGAGCAGTTCTTC	CASRRSGTSYNEQFF
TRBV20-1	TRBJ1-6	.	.	TGCAGTTTCCTCCGGAGCTCCTATAATTCACCCCTCCACTTT	CSFLRSSYNSPLHF
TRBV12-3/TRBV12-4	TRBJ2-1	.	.	TGTGCCAGCAGCCTCCTACCTGGACGTGGTAACCTCTTC	CASSLLPGRGNLF
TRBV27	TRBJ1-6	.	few	TGTGCCAGCAGTGTCTCTAGTCCAGCCTATAATTCACCCCTCCACTTT	CASSVSSPAYNSPLHF
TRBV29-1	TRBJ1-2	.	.	TGCAGCGTTGTGTTAACCGACAGCAAAAACTATGGCTACACCTTC	CSVVLTDSKNYGYTF
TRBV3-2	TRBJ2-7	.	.	TGTGCCAGCAGCCAAGGCTGGTTGGGACTAGCGGGAGGCGGCTACGAGCAGTACTTC	CASSQGWLGLAGGGYEQYF